This T cell receptor (beta chain) came from a study of cytomegalovirus exposure and HLA in healthy donors. Study results and caveats: Under in vitro conditions, three CMV-associated chains were confirmed as specific for CMV antigens.

The donors belonged to the approximately 120-subject validation cohort, separate from the roughly 670-subject first cohort. Data came from immunoSEQ multiplex PCR; TCRdb stores just in-frame clones and leaves some out. Found here are some 140,000 clones, just under 85% of them singletons; the top ten hold 25% to 30%. To note about this clone: Its antigen remains unknown.

The V end lost 1 base, the J end lost 1 base, and 15 bases lay between the germline ends. The CDR3 length is 17 residues. In germline, CDR1 is PRHDT, CDR2 FYEKMQ (reference sequence). The sequenced material came from PBMCs. This TCR came from a man aged 30 to 45 in good health and CMV-seropositive. The V call is TRBV13, the J call TRBJ2-3; tentatively, D is TRBD2 (5 bases). CDR3 sequence (DNA): TGTGCCAGCAGCTTAGTAGCGATGGGGAGTTGCACAGATACGCAGTATTTT. Translating it yields CASSLVAMGSCTDTQYF.